This TCR beta chain stems from a study of molecular identifiers for immune sequencing clone quantification. Of note for this clonotype: Given a much more abundant clone one base away, this may be a read error.

The CDR3 has 12 residues. Germline V gene lookup returns CDR1 SQVTM and CDR2 ANQGSEA. V dropped 5 bases and J dropped 0; count of bases not matched to a gene: 1. TCRdb analysed the PCR reads with MiXCR anew, one entry per CDR3 protein. This sample carries about half a million distinct CDR3 sequences, around 23% of them seen once, and the ten largest clones take approximately 0.76%. The source is a human donor in good health. Some libraries in this study had Jurkat cell RNA spiked in. This rearrangement joins TRBV29-1 to TRBJ2-7, with 7 bases matching TRBD1. Sequencing used naive CD8+ T cells from blood, with Jurkat cell RNA spiked in. Subset of the sample: FACS-sorted CD8+CD4-CCR7+CD45RA+ naive T cells. CDR3 bases: TGCAGCGTTTGGGACAGCTCCTACGAGCAGTACTTC. It is translated as CSVWDSSYEQYF.